This section outlines one TCR beta chain sequence together with its context. Its antigen is as yet unknown. The CDR3 runs 16 residues. Germline V gene sequence: CDR1 SEHNR, CDR2 FQNEAQ (reference sequence). The V segment lost 5 bases and the J segment 8 bases; nucleotides outside the gene matches: 11. These data originate in a study of shared clonotypes between healthy human individuals. On the study more broadly: Each donor's CD8 memory used one plate, CD8 naive two, each CD4 subset three. The study's findings and limits: Estimated clonotype richness was generally higher in naive than memory subsets. The study found lower generation probabilities in non-shared clonotypes than in those shared by all four donors.

CD45RA-negative memory and CD45RA+ naive subsets were split from the CD4+ cells. Profiled with immunoSEQ multiplex PCR; TCRdb holds only in-frame clones, not every one. The profile covers 2 million to 2.5 million clones, with approximately 95% appearing a single time and 0.39% taken by the ten largest. Sequencing used naive CD4+ T cells from PBMCs. Specified subset: CD45RA+ positively selected. The V gene is TRBV7-9, the J gene TRBJ2-1; 11 nucleotides match TRBD2. This receptor was obtained from a man between 18 and 35 years old in good health. Some clones in this sample may be carry-over from other donors' samples. DNA for the CDR3: TGTGCCAGCAGCCCATTGAGGGCTAGCGGGAGGCATGAGCAGTTCTTC. Residues: CASSPLRASGRHEQFF.